The source of this T cell receptor beta chain is a study of technical replicates of blood from several donors. Sequencing used immunoSEQ multiplex PCR; TCRdb keeps in-frame clones, though not all of them. The repertoire includes under 100,000 clones, nearly 97% of them detected once, and roughly 0.2% sits in the top ten. The CDR3 loop spans 14 amino acids. The ends were cut back, 6 bases at V and 0 bases at J, with 12 bases in the middle. CDR1 and CDR2 from the germline V gene are SQVTM and ANQGSEA. The clonotype originates from a human donor in good health. J is TRBJ2-1 and V is TRBV29-1; perhaps TRBD2 as D (6 bases). The sequencing input was T cells isolated from PBMCs. The CDR3 region is CSVLAVSSYNEQFF. CDR3 bases: TGCAGCGTCTTAGCGGTTAGCTCCTACAATGAGCAGTTCTTC.